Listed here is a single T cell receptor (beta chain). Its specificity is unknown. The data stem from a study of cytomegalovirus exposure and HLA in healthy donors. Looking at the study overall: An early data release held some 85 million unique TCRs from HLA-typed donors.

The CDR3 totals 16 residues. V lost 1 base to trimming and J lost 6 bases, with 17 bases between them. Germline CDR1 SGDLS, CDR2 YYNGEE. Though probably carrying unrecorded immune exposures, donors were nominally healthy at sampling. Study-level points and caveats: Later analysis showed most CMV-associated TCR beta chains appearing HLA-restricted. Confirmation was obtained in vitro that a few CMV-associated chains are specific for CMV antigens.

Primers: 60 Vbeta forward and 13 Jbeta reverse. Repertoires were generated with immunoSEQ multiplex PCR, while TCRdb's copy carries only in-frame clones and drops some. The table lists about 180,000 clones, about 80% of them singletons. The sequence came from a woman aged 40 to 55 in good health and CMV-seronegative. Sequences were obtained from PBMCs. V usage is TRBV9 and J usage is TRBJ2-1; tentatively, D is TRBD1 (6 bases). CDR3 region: CASSVSLQGPLNEQFF. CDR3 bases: TGTGCCAGCAGCGTATCCCTACAGGGTCCTCTCAATGAGCAGTTCTTC. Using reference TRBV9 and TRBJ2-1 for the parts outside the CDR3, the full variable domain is DSGVTQTPKHLITATGQRVTLRCSPRSGDLSVYWYQQSLDQGLQFLIQYYNGEERAKGNILERFSAQQFPDLHSELNLSSLELGDSALYFCASSVSLQGPLNEQFFGPGTRLTVL.